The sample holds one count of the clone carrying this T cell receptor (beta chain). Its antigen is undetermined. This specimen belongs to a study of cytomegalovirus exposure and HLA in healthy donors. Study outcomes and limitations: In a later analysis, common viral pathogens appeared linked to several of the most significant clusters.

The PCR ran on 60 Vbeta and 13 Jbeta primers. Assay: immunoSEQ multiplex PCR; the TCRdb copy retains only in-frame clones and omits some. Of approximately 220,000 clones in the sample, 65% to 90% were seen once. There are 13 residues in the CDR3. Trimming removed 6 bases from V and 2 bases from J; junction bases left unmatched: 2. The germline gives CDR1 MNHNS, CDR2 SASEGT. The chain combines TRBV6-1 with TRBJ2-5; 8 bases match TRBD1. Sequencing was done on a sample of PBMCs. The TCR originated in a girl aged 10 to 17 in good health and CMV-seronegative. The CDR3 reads CASRRTGQETQYF. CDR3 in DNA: TGTGCCAGCAGGCGGACAGGGCAAGAGACCCAGTACTTC.